A single sample gave rise to the 28 T cell receptor beta chains below, sequenced in a study of blood T cells in healthy people across ages. Alongside a J-beta primer mix, a sample-barcoded 5' primer served in a second PCR lasting roughly 7 to 12 cycles. TCRdb reprocessed the 5' RACE reads with MiXCR, giving one entry per CDR3 protein. The sample lists some 760,000 distinct CDR3 sequences, about 25% occurring once. Separately, the same data were catalogued under a study of T cells of mothers and their children.

Input material: blood. These receptor sequences come from a boy aged 5 to 17 in good health.

V is TRBV2 and J is TRBJ1-1; D uncertain. Germline-derived CDR1 and CDR2 are SNHLY and FYNNEI. Trimming removed 5 bases at V and 4 bases at J, with 11 bases between. The CDR3 consists of 13 residues. The CDR3: CASSSFLSTEAFF. The DNA for the CDR3 is TGTGCCAGCAGTTCCTTTCTTAGCACTGAAGCTTTCTTT.

The chain uses TRBV6-2 or TRBV6-3 and TRBJ1-6, with D possibly matching TRBD1 (5 bases). CDR3 length: 14 residues. Germline V gene sequence: CDR1 MNHEY, CDR2 SVGEGT. V was pared by 5 bases and J by 9 bases, with 14 bases between. CDR3 bases: TGTGCCAGCAGTCGGGACCTCGGGGGTTCACCCCTCCACTTT. Translating it yields CASSRDLGGSPLHF.

The chain combines TRBV12-3 or TRBV12-4 with TRBJ2-6, with D unresolved. Trimming removed 8 bases at V and 4 bases at J, with 9 bases between. The CDR3 runs to 13 residues. CDR3 sequence: CASQDLGANVLTF. For the CDR3, the DNA is TGTGCCAGCCAGGACCTGGGGGCCAACGTCCTGACTTTC.

The chain uses TRBV29-1 and TRBJ2-5; D not certain. The CDR3 runs to 16 residues. V dropped 1 base and J dropped 2 bases, with 17 bases sitting between them. Germline CDR1 reads SQVTM; CDR2 reads ANQGSEA. The CDR3 DNA follows: TGCAGCGTTGAAGGCGTTGAAGGGCTGGAACAAGAGACCCAGTACTTC. Its translation is CSVEGVEGLEQETQYF.

The chain is built from TRBV7-9 and TRBJ2-7; D not certain. V was pared by 4 bases and J by 6 bases, with 13 bases between. This CDR3 contains 13 residues. CDR1 and CDR2 from the germline V gene are SEHNR and FQNEAQ (reference sequence). The chain's CDR3 is CASSSSPDSEQYF. For the CDR3, the DNA is TGTGCCAGCAGCTCGAGTCCGGATTCCGAGCAGTACTTC.

In this sample, this clonotype turned up a few times. The J gene is TRBJ1-4, the V gene TRBV7-8, with D unresolved. In germline, CDR1 is SGHVS, CDR2 FQNEAQ. This CDR3 comprises 14 residues. V was trimmed by 0 bases and J by 4 bases, leaving 6 bases between them. CDR3 sequence reads: CASSLAGYNEKLFF. CDR3 bases: TGTGCCAGCAGCTTAGCGGGATATAATGAAAAACTGTTTTTT.

This sequence joins TRBV7-8 and TRBJ1-5; D perhaps matches TRBD1 (6 bases). V was cut by 4 bases and J by 6 bases, with 16 bases left in between. CDR3 length: 15 amino acids. The germline V gene has CDR1 SGHVS and CDR2 FQNEAQ. The CDR3: CASSSLDRQAQPQHF. CDR3 nucleotides: TGTGCCAGCAGCTCCTTAGACAGGCAGGCTCAGCCCCAGCATTTT.

This chain connects TRBV12-3 or TRBV12-4 to TRBJ2-1, with D maybe TRBD2 (5 bases). Trimming shortened V by 6 bases and J by 5 bases, and 14 bases separated the two germline ends. This CDR3 is built from 14 residues. CDR3 sequence (DNA): TGTGCCAGCAGCCACACTCGGGGTAACAATGAGCAGTTCTTC. Translated: CASSHTRGNNEQFF.

This clonotype was recorded many times. The V gene is TRBV7-9, the J gene TRBJ2-3, with D uncertain. This CDR3 is built from 13 residues. V shed 0 bases and J shed 2 bases, with 3 bases lying between them. CDR1 is SEHNR, CDR2 FQNEAQ, per germline (reference sequence). CDR3 residues: CASSLAVTDTQYF. CDR3 coding DNA: TGTGCCAGCAGCTTAGCGGTCACAGATACGCAGTATTTT.

J is TRBJ2-7 and V is TRBV7-2, with TRBD1 matching 7 bases. There are 15 residues in the CDR3. The junction had 8 bases not matched to a gene; V was cut back by 0 bases and J by 6 bases. Germline V gene sequence: CDR1 SGHTA, CDR2 FQGNSA. In DNA form, the CDR3 reads TGTGCCAGCAGCTTAGCCCAGGGGGTAATGGGCGAGCAGTACTTC. This gives the protein CASSLAQGVMGEQYF.

The chain employs TRBV4-1 and TRBJ1-1; D unresolved. V lost 0 bases and J 11 bases, leaving 10 bases between the germline ends. The germline CDR1 and CDR2 sequences are MGHRA and YSYEKL. CDR3 length: 12 amino acids. CDR3 loop: CASSQEKGIAFF. The CDR3 coding sequence is TGCGCCAGCAGCCAAGAAAAAGGGATTGCTTTCTTT.

Concerning this clonotype itself: One junction end does not reproduce the germline sequence, and a read error may be involved. J is TRBJ2-7 and V is TRBV11-3, with D perhaps matching TRBD1 (6 bases). This CDR3 contains 16 residues. The germline CDR1 and CDR2 sequences are SGHNT and YENEEA. CDR3 loop: CASSSPRGKGNYEQHF. CDR3 DNA: TGTGCCAGCAGCTCGCCCAGGGGAAAGGGAAACTACGAGCAGCACTTC.

This chain joins TRBV7-2 and TRBJ1-5; a weak D match, TRBD1 (5 bases). This CDR3 spans 14 amino acids. CDR1 and CDR2 from the germline V gene are SGHTA and FQGNSA. Deletions cut 3 bases from V and 9 bases from J, with 15 bases between. Here the CDR3 reads CASSFRSRARPQHF. CDR3 bases: TGTGCCAGCAGCTTTAGGAGCAGGGCTCGGCCCCAGCATTTT.

This clonotype came up a few times. At one end, the junction sequence differs from germline, possibly due to a read error. This chain connects TRBV7-7 to TRBJ2-2; 8 bases match TRBD1. The CDR3 is made up of 16 amino acids. In germline, CDR1 is SSHAT, CDR2 FNYEAQ (reference sequence). CDR3 residues: CASSQRQGPDTGELFF. The CDR3 region has the DNA TGTGCTAGCAGCCAGAGACAGGGGCCAGACACCGGGGAGCTGTTTTTT.

This clonotype was seen a few times. V and J are TRBV5-6 and TRBJ2-1; tentative D call: TRBD2 (5 bases). V lost 0 bases and J 0 bases, leaving 10 bases between the germline ends. The CDR3 is 16 amino acids. CDR1 SGHDT and CDR2 YYEEEE come from the germline V gene. CDR3 sequence (DNA): TGTGCCAGCAGCTTGGGAGGGTCCAGCTCCTACAATGAGCAGTTCTTC. Amino acids: CASSLGGSSSYNEQFF.

This clonotype was observed a few times. This chain joins TRBV4-3 and TRBJ2-5, with 9 bases identical to TRBD2. Losses at the gene ends were 0 bases for V and 1 base for J; bases not matched to a gene: 6. The CDR3 has 17 amino acids. Germline V gene data show CDR1 as LGHNA and CDR2 as YSLEER. The CDR3, as DNA: TGCGCCAGCAGCCAAGATTGGAGACTAGCGGTCCAAGAGACCCAGTACTTC. This codes for CASSQDWRLAVQETQYF.

This clonotype occurred a few times. This chain uses TRBV9 with TRBJ2-2; 8 bases line up with TRBD2. Germline V gene sequence: CDR1 SGDLS, CDR2 YYNGEE. Unmatched junction bases numbered 4, after V lost 3 bases and J lost 6 bases. There are 14 residues in the CDR3. CDR3 nucleotides: TGTGCCAGCAGCGATGACGGGGGGGCCGGGGAGCTGTTTTTT. Its protein is CASSDDGGAGELFF.

V gene TRBV10-3 combines with J gene TRBJ2-3, with 9 bases matching TRBD2. The germline CDR1 and CDR2 sequences are ENHRY and SYGVKD. This CDR3 is built from 15 residues. V was clipped by 0 bases and J by 4 bases; unmatched bases: 2. The CDR3 region is CAISESSGRPDTQYF. DNA for the CDR3: TGTGCCATCAGTGAGTCCAGCGGGAGGCCAGATACGCAGTATTTT.

The genes are TRBV6-1 and TRBJ2-7; no clear D gene. The CDR3 consists of 14 residues. Germline V gene lookup returns CDR1 MNHNS and CDR2 SASEGT. The V end lost 2 bases, the J end lost 5 bases, and 13 bases lay between the germline ends. Here the CDR3 DNA reads TGTGCCAGCAGTGAATTGGGGATGTCCAACGAGCAGTACTTC. Residues: CASSELGMSNEQYF.

Details on this clonotype: An end of the junction differs from the germline gene, which may be a read error. The genes are TRBV28 and TRBJ2-7; D is perhaps TRBD2 (5 bases). Germline lookup yields CDR1 MDHEN and CDR2 SYDVKM. The CDR3 length is 12 residues. CDR3 coding DNA: TGCGCCAGCAAGGACTTGTACTACGAGCAGTACTTC. Protein: CASKDLYYEQYF.

The chain combines TRBV29-1 with TRBJ2-6; no firm D call. CDR1 and CDR2 from the germline V gene are SQVTM and ANQGSEA. Trimming cost V 0 bases and J 1 base, with 7 bases left between them. The length of the CDR3 is 15 residues. As DNA, the CDR3 is TGCAGCGTTGAAGATCTGGTTTCTGGGGCCAACGTCCTGACTTTC. The encoded protein is CSVEDLVSGANVLTF.

The chain has TRBV5-1 and TRBJ2-4; TRBD2 agrees at 13 bases. The germline CDR1 and CDR2 sequences are SGHRS and YFSETQ. The CDR3 runs 20 residues. The ends lost 1 base at V and 0 bases at J; junction bases unmatched: 10. CDR3 sequence (DNA): TGCGCCAGCAGCTTGAACACACTAGCGGGGGGGCCGGTAGCCAAAAACATTCAGTACTTC. This sequence encodes CASSLNTLAGGPVAKNIQYF.

This clonotype was detected only a few times. This rearrangement joins TRBV11-2 to TRBJ1-4, with 11 bases matching TRBD1. CDR1 is SGHAT and CDR2 is FQNNGV in the germline V gene. V dropped 4 bases and J dropped 7; count of bases not matched to a gene: 5. CDR3 length: 15 residues. The CDR3 region has the DNA TGTGCCAGCAGCTCGGCCGGGACAGGGGGTGAAAAACTGTTTTTT. Its translation is CASSSAGTGGEKLFF.

This clonotype showed up just a few times. V and J are TRBV10-3 and TRBJ2-5, with 8 nucleotides matching TRBD1. V lost 4 bases, J lost 5 bases, and 3 bases stayed unmatched. Germline-derived CDR1 and CDR2 are ENHRY and SYGVKD. The CDR3 totals 13 residues. The CDR3 nucleotides are TGTGCCATCAGTGCAGGGGGCGTGGAGACCCAGTACTTC. Its translation: CAISAGGVETQYF.

This sequence joins TRBV20-1 and TRBJ2-5; no firm D call. The germline V and J ends were trimmed by 0 bases and 4 bases, with 12 bases remaining between them. Germline-derived CDR1 and CDR2 are DFQATT and SNEGSKA (reference sequence). CDR3 length: 14 amino acids. The DNA of the CDR3 is TGCAGTGCTAGAGATCAAGTTAGAGGAGAGACCCAGTACTTC. Translation: CSARDQVRGETQYF.

The gene calls are TRBV24-1 and TRBJ2-6, with D unresolved. Trimming shortened V by 3 bases and J by 0 bases, and 5 bases separated the two germline ends. CDR3 length: 15 amino acids. The V gene's germline CDR1 is KGHDR and CDR2 SFDVKD. DNA for the CDR3: TGTGCCACCAGTGATGCCAACTCTGGGGCCAACGTCCTGACTTTC. Its translation: CATSDANSGANVLTF.

The chain couples TRBV12-3 or TRBV12-4 to TRBJ2-5, with D tentatively TRBD1 (5 bases). The DNA end is more similar to TRBJ2-7, so the J call may be wrong. The CDR3 sequence is 14 residues long. CDR3 bases: TGTGCCAGCAGTTTTGAGTTGGGGCCCTACGAGCAGTACTTC. It encodes CASSFELGPYEQYF.

The genes are TRBV29-1 and TRBJ1-2; D not certain. Looked up from germline, CDR1 is SQVTM and CDR2 is ANQGSEA. V gave up 4 bases and J gave up 2 bases, with 11 bases separating them. The CDR3 contains 13 residues. Here the CDR3 DNA reads TGCAGCGTTGGTCCAACCACGAACTATGGCTACACCTTC. Amino acids: CSVGPTTNYGYTF. Based on the CDR3 plus reference TRBV29-1 and TRBJ1-2, the full variable domain is SAVISQKPSRDICQRGTSLTIQCQVDSQVTMMFWYRQQPGQSLTLIATANQGSEATYESGFVIDKFPISRPNLTFSTLTVSNMSPEDSSIYLCSVGPTTNYGYTFGSGTRLTVV.